This T cell receptor beta chain is drawn from a study of neurological immune-mediated disorders. This clonotype was recorded at least ten times. CDR3 length: 16 amino acids. The ends lost 3 bases at V and 2 bases at J; junction bases unmatched: 6. Looked up from germline, CDR1 is SGHDT and CDR2 is YYEEEE. Each CDR3 protein gets one entry after TCRdb re-called the 5' RACE reads with MiXCR. The profile shows 80,000 to 100,000 distinct CDR3 sequences, approximately 3.5% of them singletons. The V call is TRBV5-6, the J call TRBJ2-7, with TRBD2 matching 12 bases. This receptor was obtained from a woman between 50 and 59 years old with multiple sclerosis. The sequencing input was PBMCs. CDR3 DNA: TGTGCCAGCAGCTGGGCGACTAGCGGGGGAACCTACGAGCAGTACTTC. Protein sequence: CASSWATSGGTYEQYF.